This T cell receptor (beta chain) was sequenced during a study of spatial heterogeneity in lung cancer. Across the whole study: Detected beta-chain sequences consistently exceeded alpha-chain sequences.

The germline V gene encodes CDR1 SGHVS and CDR2 FNYEAQ. This CDR3 is built from 15 residues. V was shortened by 5 bases and J by 4 bases, with 16 bases between the two germline ends. Time point noted: sample taken at primary tumor resection. TCRs were sequenced from unsorted whole RNA of tumor, nontumor lung or PBMC. Samples were donated by 72 untreated early-stage non-small cell lung cancer patients. MiXCR was run by TCRdb on the 5' RACE reads, yielding one entry per CDR3 protein. The sample includes about 90,000 distinct CDR3 sequences, approximately 8.9% of them seen just once. This receptor was taken from a male donor with early-stage non-small cell lung cancer. The sample was PBMCs, taken at surgery. The chain combines TRBV7-6 with TRBJ2-3, with D possibly being TRBD2 (6 bases). The CDR3 region has the DNA TGTGCCAGCAGCCAGAGCGGGCCTGGAGCAGATACGCAGTATTTT. It codes for CASSQSGPGADTQYF.